This TCR beta chain was captured by sequencing in a study of human T cells and chemical hapten exposure. The CDR3 is 11 residues long. Germline assignment: CDR1 SGHDT and CDR2 YYEEEE. Trimming shortened V by 0 bases and J by 10 bases, and 5 bases separated the two germline ends. The time point denotes: healthy volunteer bleed at 2 weeks. Whole blood that had not been fractionated was the source of extracted total RNA. MiXCR, applied by TCRdb to the RACE reads, yields one record per CDR3 protein. The sample consists of about 130,000 distinct CDR3 sequences, approximately 9% of them appearing once. The table lists this clonotype with a few counts.

V usage is TRBV5-6 and J usage is TRBJ2-1, with no clear D. Sequencing was done on a sample of whole blood. The TCR was taken from a male donor in good health. Some clones in this sample may be carry-over from other donors' samples. In nucleotides, the CDR3 is TGTGCCAGCAGCTTGGTAGTAGAGCAGTTCTTC. Translated, it gives CASSLVVEQFF.